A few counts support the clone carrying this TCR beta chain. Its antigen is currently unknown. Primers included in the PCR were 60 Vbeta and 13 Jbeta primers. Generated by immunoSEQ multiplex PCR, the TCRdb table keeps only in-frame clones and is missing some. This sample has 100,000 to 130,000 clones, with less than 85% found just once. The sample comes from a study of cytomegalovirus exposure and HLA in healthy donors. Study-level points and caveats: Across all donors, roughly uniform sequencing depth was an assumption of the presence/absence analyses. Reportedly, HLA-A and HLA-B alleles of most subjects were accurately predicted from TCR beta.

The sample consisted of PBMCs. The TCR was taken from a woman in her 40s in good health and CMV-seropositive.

This CDR3 is CASSFVNTEAFF. DNA of the CDR3: TGTGCCAGCAGCTTCGTGAACACTGAAGCTTTCTTT. The chain is built from TRBV7-8 and TRBJ1-1; no firm D call. CDR3 length: 12 amino acids. Germline values: CDR1 SGHVS, CDR2 FQNEAQ. V lost 3 bases, J lost 0 bases, and 2 bases lay in between.